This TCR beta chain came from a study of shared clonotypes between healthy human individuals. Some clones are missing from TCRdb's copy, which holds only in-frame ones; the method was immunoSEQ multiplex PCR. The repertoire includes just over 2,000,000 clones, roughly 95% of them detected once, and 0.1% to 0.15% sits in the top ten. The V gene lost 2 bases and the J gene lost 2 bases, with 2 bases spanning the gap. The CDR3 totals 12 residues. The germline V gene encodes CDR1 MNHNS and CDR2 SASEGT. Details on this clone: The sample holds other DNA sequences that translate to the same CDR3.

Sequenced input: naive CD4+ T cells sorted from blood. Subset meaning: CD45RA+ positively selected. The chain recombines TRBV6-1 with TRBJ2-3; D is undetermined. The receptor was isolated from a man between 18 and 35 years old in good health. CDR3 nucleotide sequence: TGTGCCAGCAGTGAAAACACAGATACGCAGTATTTT. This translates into CASSENTDTQYF.